Shown below are 8 T cell receptor beta chains from a single sample sequenced in a study of identical twins. TCRdb re-called the 5' RACE reads through MiXCR, storing one row per CDR3 protein. In the table there are about 240,000 distinct CDR3 sequences, about 10% of which are singletons. Sequencing used memory T cells sorted from blood. These receptors came from a man aged 50 or older in good health.

As regards this clonotype: This may be a read error: a much more frequent sequence differs by one nucleotide. The CDR3 does not close with the conserved phenylalanine or tryptophan, likely indicating a read error. The chain combines TRBV6-1 with TRBJ1-1; tentative D call: TRBD1 (5 bases). The CDR3 loop spans 13 amino acids. From germline, CDR1 is MNHNS and CDR2 SASEGT. Trimming removed 1 base from V and 2 bases from J, with 5 bases in between. Here the CDR3 DNA reads TGTGCCAGCAGTGAAGGGGGCAACACTGAAGCTTTCCTT. It specifies CASSEGGNTEAFL.

There are many counts of this clonotype. The rearrangement joins TRBV20-1 to TRBJ1-5; D ambiguous. Per germline, CDR1 DFQATT and CDR2 SNEGSKA (reference sequence). Trimming stripped 1 base from V and 3 bases from J, with 16 bases between. The CDR3 spans 16 residues. DNA for the CDR3: TGCAGTGCTAGAGGCATAGTGTACAGTTACAATCAGCCCCAGCATTTT. Translation gives CSARGIVYSYNQPQHF.

This clonotype was counted many times. The rearrangement uses TRBV6-6 and TRBJ1-1; no firm D call. Germline V lookup: CDR1 MNHNY, CDR2 SVGAGI (reference sequence). V lost 5 bases to trimming and J lost 3 bases, with 10 bases between them. The CDR3 sequence is 13 residues long. Here the CDR3 reads CASSRVRDTEAFF. The CDR3 DNA is TGTGCCAGCAGTCGAGTCCGGGACACTGAAGCTTTCTTT.

This clonotype appeared many times. The V call is TRBV6-5, the J call TRBJ1-2, with 9 positions matching TRBD1. V was clipped by 0 bases and J by 8 bases; unmatched bases: 7. The CDR3 has 15 residues. Germline-derived CDR1 and CDR2 are MNHEY and SVGAGI. DNA of the CDR3: TGTGCCAGCAGTTACTCCGGGACAGGGTCTTACGGCTACACCTTC. Translated: CASSYSGTGSYGYTF.

This clonotype occurred a few times. V gene TRBV10-3 combines with J gene TRBJ1-2; 8 positions match TRBD1. Germline V gives CDR1 ENHRY, CDR2 SYGVKD. The CDR3 extends over 13 amino acids. V was pared by 6 bases and J by 6 bases, with 6 bases of the junction left unmatched. CDR3 nucleotides: TGTGCCATCAGCCGACAGGGGAACAATGGCTACACCTTC. Its translation is CAISRQGNNGYTF.

This clonotype was found a few times. DNA of the CDR3: TGTGCCAGCAGCCAAGGAGCGTCATGGCAGGGTATCATGTACGAGCAGTACTTC. Translating it yields CASSQGASWQGIMYEQYF. This rearrangement joins TRBV14 to TRBJ2-7; TRBD1 is a possible D gene (5 bases). The germline V and J ends were trimmed by 1 base and 4 bases, with 23 bases remaining between them. CDR3 length: 18 residues. Germline values: CDR1 SGHDN, CDR2 FVKESK.

The sample holds many counts of this clonotype. J is TRBJ2-1 and V is TRBV29-1, with 13 bases that match TRBD2. V lost 5 bases, J lost 5 bases, and 6 bases stayed unmatched. This CDR3 is 15 amino acids long. Looked up from germline, CDR1 is SQVTM and CDR2 is ANQGSEA. In DNA form, the CDR3 reads TGCAGCGTTAGTTTCACTAGCGGGGGGGACAATGAGCAGTTCTTC. Translating gives CSVSFTSGGDNEQFF.

At least ten counts were recorded for this clonotype. The J gene is TRBJ2-7, the V gene TRBV5-1, with 9 nucleotides matching TRBD2. V lost 2 bases, J lost 3 bases, and 6 bases stayed unmatched. The CDR3 consists of 15 residues. Germline CDR1 reads SGHRS; CDR2 reads YFSETQ. The CDR3 protein is CASSFGGSGGYEQYF. The CDR3, as DNA: TGCGCCAGCAGCTTTGGCGGTAGCGGGGGCTACGAGCAGTACTTC.